Each of the 22 T cell receptor beta chains below was sequenced from the same sample in a study of lymphopenia after photon versus proton radiotherapy. The assay was immunoSEQ multiplex PCR, and TCRdb's table has in-frame clones only and misses some. Counted here are more than 80,000 clones, 80% to 90% occurring once; the ten biggest clones make up over 1.1%. Sequenced here: peripheral blood, sampled from a patient treated with proton-based radiotherapy. These receptors all stem from a man aged 55 to 70 with pancreatic cancer.

The genes are TRBV11-3 and TRBJ2-1; D may be TRBD2 (5 bases). Germline V gene data show CDR1 as SGHNT and CDR2 as YENEEA. The CDR3 runs to 16 residues. V shed 0 bases and J shed 5 bases, with 14 bases lying between them. CDR3: CASSLDGGLLNNEQFF. Written as DNA, the CDR3 is TGTGCCAGCAGCTTAGATGGTGGACTTCTAAACAATGAGCAGTTCTTC.

V and J are TRBV28 and TRBJ1-3; D is undetermined. V was trimmed by 5 bases and J by 8 bases, leaving 10 bases between them. Germline V gene sequence: CDR1 MDHEN, CDR2 SYDVKM. The CDR3 is 12 amino acids. The CDR3 region is CASSPMRYTIYF. In nucleotides, the CDR3 is TGTGCCAGCAGTCCGATGCGGTACACCATATATTTT. Full variable domain (rest looked up from reference TRBV28 and TRBJ1-3): DVKVTQSSRYLVKRTGEKVFLECVQDMDHENMFWYRQDPGLGLRLIYFSYDVKMKEKGDIPEGYSVSREKKERFSLILESASTNQTSMYLCASSPMRYTIYFGEGSWLTVV.

The V and J genes are TRBV30 and TRBJ2-7; 15 bases map to TRBD2. CDR3 size: 16 residues. V was pared by 3 bases and J by 1 base, with 4 bases of the junction left unmatched. The germline CDR1 and CDR2 sequences are GTSNPN and SVGIG (reference sequence). CDR3 nucleotides: TGTGCCTGGAGCGGGACTAGCGGGAGGTCGTCCTACGAGCAGTACTTC. Translating gives CAWSGTSGRSSYEQYF.

The chain recombines TRBV5-5 with TRBJ1-5; the D is unclear. Germline V gene data show CDR1 as SGHKS and CDR2 as YYEKEE (reference sequence). There are 13 residues in the CDR3. V gave up 2 bases and J gave up 2 bases, with 5 bases separating them. CDR3 bases: TGTGCCAGCAGCTTTAACGGCAATCAGCCCCAGCATTTT. This encodes CASSFNGNQPQHF.

The J gene is TRBJ1-2, the V gene TRBV29-1, with D tentatively TRBD1 (5 bases). Germline lookup yields CDR1 SQVTM and CDR2 ANQGSEA. V lost 1 base and J lost 5, with 14 bases in between. The CDR3 contains 14 residues. The chain's CDR3 is CSVEVAGSGYGYTF. CDR3 coding DNA: TGCAGCGTTGAAGTCGCAGGGTCGGGGTATGGCTACACCTTC.

V and J are TRBV6-1 and TRBJ2-7; unclear D gene. The V gene's germline CDR1 is MNHNS and CDR2 SASEGT. With 5 bases removed from V and 0 bases from J, the gap between germline ends came to 8 bases. The CDR3 consists of 13 residues. The CDR3 DNA reads as TGTGCCAGCAGTCTGACCATCTCCTACGAGCAGTACTTC. Residues: CASSLTISYEQYF.

The gene calls are TRBV9 and TRBJ2-3; D uncertain. The CDR3 is 12 amino acids. Trimming left V 4 bases short and J 5 bases short, with 8 bases between. Per the germline V gene, CDR1 is SGDLS and CDR2 is YYNGEE. This CDR3 reads CASSYVEDTQYF. CDR3 sequence (DNA): TGTGCCAGCAGCTATGTAGAAGATACGCAGTATTTT.

V and J are TRBV5-6 and TRBJ1-1; no reliable D call. V lost 6 bases, J lost 0 bases, and 15 bases lay in between. CDR1 and CDR2 from the germline V gene are SGHDT and YYEEEE. There are 15 residues in the CDR3. CDR3 residues: CASTLGPALNTEAFF. CDR3 coding DNA: TGTGCCAGCACCCTTGGTCCAGCCTTGAACACTGAAGCTTTCTTT. The full variable domain, rest sourced from reference TRBV5-6 and TRBJ1-1, is DAGVTQSPTHLIKTRGQQVTLRCSPKSGHDTVSWYQQALGQGPQFIFQYYEEEERQRGNFPDRFSGHQFPNYSSELNVNALLLGDSALYLCASTLGPALNTEAFFGQGTRLTVV.

A single count supports this clone. The chain carries TRBV28 and TRBJ1-2, with D maybe TRBD1 (5 bases). CDR1 MDHEN and CDR2 SYDVKM come from the germline V gene. Between the trimmed V and J ends, which lost 6 bases and 0 bases, there was a span of 8 bases. The length of the CDR3 is 13 residues. This CDR3 reads CASRPTANYGYTF. As DNA, the CDR3 is TGTGCCAGCAGGCCGACAGCTAACTATGGCTACACCTTC.

The CDR3: CASSGTGRTGYEQYF. Here the CDR3 DNA reads TGTGCCAGCAGTGGGACAGGAAGGACCGGCTACGAGCAGTACTTC. The V and J genes are TRBV28 and TRBJ2-5; 8 bases fit TRBD1. The J call may not be correct, given that the DNA end is closer to TRBJ2-7. The germline V gene has CDR1 MDHEN and CDR2 SYDVKM. This CDR3 has 15 residues.

CDR3 in amino acids: CASSVVGGSTYNEQFF. Written as DNA, the CDR3 is TGTGCCAGCAGCGTAGTCGGGGGTTCAACCTACAATGAGCAGTTCTTC. The J gene is TRBJ2-1, the V gene TRBV9; a weak D match, TRBD2 (6 bases). Germline CDR1 reads SGDLS; CDR2 reads YYNGEE. The CDR3 totals 16 residues. V was shortened by 0 bases and J by 2 bases, with 12 bases between the two germline ends.

This clone was detected only a few times. V is TRBV30 and J is TRBJ1-1, with D unresolved. The germline CDR1 and CDR2 sequences are GTSNPN and SVGIG (reference sequence). CDR3 length: 13 residues. V was trimmed by 4 bases and J by 6 bases, leaving 15 bases between them. CDR3 coding DNA: TGTGCCTGGATAGCCCAACATCCCCCTGAAGCTTTCTTT. This sequence encodes CAWIAQHPPEAFF.

Comments on this clone: The junction departs from germline at one end; a sequencing error may be responsible. This sequence joins TRBV7-7 and TRBJ2-2, with D maybe TRBD1 (5 bases). Per the germline V gene, CDR1 is SSHAT and CDR2 is FNYEAQ (reference sequence). The CDR3 loop spans 14 amino acids. The CDR3 DNA reads as TGTGCTAGCAGCTTAGGACAGAACACCGGGGAGCTGTTTTTT. Protein sequence: CASSLGQNTGELFF.

This chain connects TRBV11-2 to TRBJ2-5, with 11 bases identical to TRBD1. This CDR3 region has 17 residues. CDR1 is SGHAT, CDR2 FQNNGV, per germline. With 1 base clipped from V and 4 bases from J, the junction kept 8 bases outside the gene matches. This chain's CDR3 is CASSLVVGQGALETQYF. For the CDR3, the DNA is TGTGCCAGCAGCTTAGTGGTCGGACAGGGGGCATTAGAGACCCAGTACTTC.

The V gene is TRBV18, the J gene TRBJ1-5, with a tentative D call TRBD1 (6 bases). There are 14 residues in the CDR3. Germline CDR1 and CDR2: KGHSH and LQKENI. V lost 4 bases and J 4 bases, leaving 11 bases between the germline ends. CDR3 DNA: TGTGCCAGCTCACAGGGGGTAGGGAATCAGCCCCAGCATTTT. This codes for CASSQGVGNQPQHF.

The chain has TRBV11-2 and TRBJ2-5, with 8 bases identical to TRBD2. The CDR3 contains 17 residues. The germline V gene encodes CDR1 SGHAT and CDR2 FQNNGV. V lost 4 bases and J lost 4; bases outside the gene matches: 14. CDR3 loop: CASSSWGLGTRGETQYF. The DNA of the CDR3 is TGTGCCAGCAGCTCCTGGGGTCTCGGGACTAGAGGAGAGACCCAGTACTTC.

The rearrangement uses TRBV29-1 and TRBJ2-5, with D tentatively TRBD1 or TRBD2 (5 bases each). There are 14 residues in the CDR3. V lost 4 bases, J lost 1 base, and 13 bases lay in between. The germline V gene has CDR1 SQVTM and CDR2 ANQGSEA. The CDR3 loop reads CSVARGVPQETQYF. In DNA, the CDR3 is TGCAGCGTTGCCAGAGGGGTACCCCAAGAGACCCAGTACTTC. The whole variable domain, remainder taken from reference TRBV29-1 and TRBJ2-5, is SAVISQKPSRDICQRGTSLTIQCQVDSQVTMMFWYRQQPGQSLTLIATANQGSEATYESGFVIDKFPISRPNLTFSTLTVSNMSPEDSSIYLCSVARGVPQETQYFGPGTRLLVL.

The V call is TRBV7-9, the J call TRBJ2-1; 8 positions agree with TRBD1. From germline, CDR1 is SEHNR and CDR2 FQNEAQ (reference sequence). The V and J ends lost 4 bases and 9 bases, in that order; junction bases with no gene match: 14. The length of the CDR3 is 16 residues. The CDR3 reads CASSSGSGGVDTEQFF. As DNA, the CDR3 is TGTGCCAGCAGCTCGGGGTCAGGGGGCGTTGATACTGAGCAGTTCTTC.

The genes are TRBV21-1 and TRBJ2-7. TRBV21-1 is marked as a pseudogene. The CDR3 has 16 amino acids. CDR3 region: CASSKGKGRVSYEQYF. The CDR3 bases are TGTGCCAGCAGCAAAGGAAAGGGACGGGTCTCTTACGAGCAGTACTTC.

The chain recombines TRBV2 with TRBJ1-2; D not certain. CDR1 and CDR2 (germline): SNHLY, FYNNEI. The CDR3 sequence is 13 residues long. Trimming pared 6 bases from V and 4 bases from J, leaving 12 bases between. The CDR3 is CASRETASYGYTF. Here the CDR3 DNA reads TGTGCCAGCAGAGAGACTGCTAGCTATGGCTACACCTTC. Full variable domain (rest looked up from reference TRBV2 and TRBJ1-2): EPEVTQTPSHQVTQMGQEVILRCVPISNHLYFYWYRQILGQKVEFLVSFYNNEISEKSEIFDDQFSVERPDGSNFTLKIRSTKLEDSAMYFCASRETASYGYTFGSGTRLTVV.

The genes are TRBV5-4 and TRBJ2-1; the match to TRBD2 covers 8 bases. This CDR3 is 14 amino acids long. The V gene end was trimmed by 3 bases and the J gene end by 9 bases; junction bases not matched to a gene: 8. The germline gives CDR1 SGHNT, CDR2 YYREEE (reference sequence). CDR3 coding DNA: TGTGCCAGCAGCTCGGGAGGGAGGGCCGGTGAGCAGTTCTTC. Protein: CASSSGGRAGEQFF.

The CDR3 region has the DNA TGTGCCAGCAGTCAGACAGGGAGGGGCACTGAAGCTTTCTTT. Translating gives CASSQTGRGTEAFF. The J gene is TRBJ1-1, the V gene TRBV6-1; 7 bases align to TRBD1. Germline V gene sequence: CDR1 MNHNS, CDR2 SASEGT. V lost 5 bases and J lost 4; bases outside the gene matches: 7. The CDR3 spans 14 residues.